The T cell receptor (beta chain) under discussion was sequenced for a study of beta chain features in type 1 diabetes. Looked up from germline, CDR1 is LNHDA and CDR2 is SQIVND (reference sequence). Trimming removed 7 bases at V and 0 bases at J, with 7 bases between. This CDR3 spans 14 amino acids. This clone appeared a few times. What was sequenced were expressed TCRB transcripts, since all of the isolated RNA had been reverse transcribed. Assay used: immunoSEQ multiplex PCR; TCRdb lists only in-frame clones, some missing. The sample includes about 900,000 clones, 15% to 20% seen only once; the top ten take 0.023%.

The sequence derives from a woman in her late teens or twenties in good health. J is TRBJ2-6 and V is TRBV19; no clear D gene. Sample: naive CD4+ T cells from blood. CDR3 nucleotide sequence: TGTGCCAGTAAAATCAGCTCTGGGGCCAACGTCCTGACTTTC. It is translated as CASKISSGANVLTF.